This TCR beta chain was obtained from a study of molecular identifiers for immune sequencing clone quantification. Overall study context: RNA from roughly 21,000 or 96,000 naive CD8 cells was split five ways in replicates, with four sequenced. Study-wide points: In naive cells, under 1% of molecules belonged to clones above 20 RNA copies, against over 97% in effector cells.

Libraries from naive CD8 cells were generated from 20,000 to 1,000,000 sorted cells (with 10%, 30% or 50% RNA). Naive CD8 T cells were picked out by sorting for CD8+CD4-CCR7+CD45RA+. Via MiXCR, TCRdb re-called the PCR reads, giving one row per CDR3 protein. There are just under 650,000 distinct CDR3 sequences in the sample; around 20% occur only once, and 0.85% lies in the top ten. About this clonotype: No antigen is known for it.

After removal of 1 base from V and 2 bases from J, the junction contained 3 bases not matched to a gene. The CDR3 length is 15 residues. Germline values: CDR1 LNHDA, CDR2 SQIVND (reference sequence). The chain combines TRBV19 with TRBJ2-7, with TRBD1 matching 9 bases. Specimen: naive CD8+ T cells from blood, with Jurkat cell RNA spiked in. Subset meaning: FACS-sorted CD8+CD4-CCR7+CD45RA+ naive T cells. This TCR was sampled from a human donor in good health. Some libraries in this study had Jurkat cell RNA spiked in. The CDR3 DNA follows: TGTGCCAGTAGTATAGGGACAGGGGAAACCTACGAGCAGTACTTC. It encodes CASSIGTGETYEQYF.